Presented here are 15 T cell receptor beta chains from one specimen sequenced in a study of Graves' ophthalmopathy and Graves' hyperthyroidism. RNA transcripts provided the template for amplifying TCR beta CDR3 regions. RT-PCR in the first round used HTBI primers; a second-round multiplex PCR followed. One entry per CDR3 protein results from TCRdb running MiXCR on the multiplex PCR reads. The sample shows 650,000 to 900,000 distinct CDR3 sequences, 40% of them seen only once. Sequenced sample: peripheral blood. The receptors derive from an adult man with Graves' ophthalmopathy.

The chain has TRBV7-9 and TRBJ2-7; D gene uncertain. V dropped 6 bases and J dropped 3 bases, with 18 bases sitting between them. The CDR3 runs to 15 residues. Germline lookup yields CDR1 SEHNR and CDR2 FQNEAQ (reference sequence). The CDR3 DNA sequence: TGTGCCAGCAGTTATCAATACGCCGCCTTCTACGAGCAGTACTTC. Translation: CASSYQYAAFYEQYF.

V gene TRBV7-9 combines with J gene TRBJ2-2; D may be TRBD2 (6 bases). The CDR3 length is 14 residues. V was clipped by 5 bases and J by 5 bases, with 12 bases between them. CDR1 is SEHNR, CDR2 FQNEAQ, per germline (reference sequence). CDR3 in amino acids: CASSVDSGTGELFF. CDR3 DNA: TGTGCCAGCAGCGTTGATAGCGGTACCGGGGAGCTGTTTTTT.

This clonotype was picked up a small number of times. The chain combines TRBV2 with TRBJ2-1; TRBD2 matches 7 bases. V dropped 6 bases and J dropped 4; count of bases not matched to a gene: 6. The CDR3 runs to 14 residues. The germline gives CDR1 SNHLY, CDR2 FYNNEI. CDR3 amino acids: CASSPSGTYNEQFF. The CDR3 DNA is TGTGCCAGCAGCCCTAGCGGCACTTACAATGAGCAGTTCTTC.

This clonotype was seen ten or more times. The genes are TRBV25-1 and TRBJ1-2; no definite D call. The CDR3 loop spans 12 amino acids. Germline CDR1 reads MGHDK; CDR2 reads SYGVNS. V lost 1 base to trimming and J lost 4 bases, with 4 bases between them. The CDR3 loop reads CASSEFGYGYTF. DNA for the CDR3: TGTGCCAGCAGTGAATTTGGCTATGGCTACACCTTC.

To note about this clonotype: A much larger clone lies one base from this, so it may be a read error. The chain joins TRBV19 to TRBJ1-2, with no clear D. The CDR3 is 15 amino acids. CDR1 is LNHDA and CDR2 is SQIVND in the germline V gene (reference sequence). V gave up 5 bases and J gave up 1 base, with 14 bases separating them. The CDR3 DNA sequence: TGTGCCAGTAGTCTCGGAGGAGGCGTTAACTATGGCTACACCTTC. It encodes CASSLGGGVNYGYTF.

V and J are TRBV20-1 and TRBJ1-1, with D possibly being TRBD1 (5 bases). Germline-derived CDR1 and CDR2 are DFQATT and SNEGSKA (reference sequence). V was trimmed by 5 bases and J by 5 bases, leaving 15 bases between them. The CDR3 runs 13 residues. The CDR3 here is CSASKGTVTEAFF. CDR3 sequence (DNA): TGCAGTGCTTCAAAGGGGACGGTGACTGAAGCTTTCTTT.

This rearrangement joins TRBV24-1 to TRBJ2-2; the match to TRBD1 covers 10 bases. The V gene end was trimmed by 1 base and the J gene end by 5 bases; junction bases not matched to a gene: 9. This CDR3 spans 18 amino acids. CDR1 and CDR2 from the germline V gene are KGHDR and SFDVKD. CDR3: CATSDFSLGTGATGELFF. The CDR3 bases are TGTGCCACCAGTGATTTCTCGCTAGGGACAGGGGCGACCGGGGAGCTGTTTTTT.

The V call is TRBV10-3, the J call TRBJ2-5, with D possibly being TRBD2 (6 bases). Germline loops: CDR1 ENHRY, CDR2 SYGVKD. V was trimmed by 3 bases and J by 3 bases, leaving 8 bases between them. CDR3 size: 13 residues. CDR3 sequence reads: CAISEGGEETQYF. The CDR3 DNA follows: TGTGCCATCAGTGAAGGCGGGGAAGAGACCCAGTACTTC.

This clonotype was observed once. This rearrangement joins TRBV6-2 or TRBV6-3 to TRBJ1-1; a weak D match, TRBD1 (5 bases). Germline loops: CDR1 MNHEY, CDR2 SVGEGT. The CDR3 runs to 15 residues. Trimming took 1 base from V and 1 from J, leaving 10 bases between them. CDR3 sequence: CASSYWAGRNTEAFF. The CDR3 DNA reads as TGTGCCAGCAGTTACTGGGCAGGGAGGAACACTGAAGCTTTCTTT.

This clonotype was seen just once. V and J are TRBV10-2 and TRBJ2-7; D might be TRBD1 (5 bases). Per germline, CDR1 WSHSY and CDR2 SAAADI. The CDR3 has 15 amino acids. Trimming left V 8 bases short and J 0 bases short, with 17 bases between. In DNA, the CDR3 is TGCGCCAGCGTTGAAGGGGTTAAGAACTCCTACGAGCAGTACTTC. It specifies CASVEGVKNSYEQYF.

This clonotype was counted ten times or more. V gene TRBV29-1 combines with J gene TRBJ2-2; possible D gene TRBD2, 5 bases. Germline V gives CDR1 SQVTM, CDR2 ANQGSEA. The CDR3 is 14 amino acids. The germline V and J ends were trimmed by 0 bases and 5 bases, with 10 bases remaining between them. CDR3 in DNA: TGCAGCGTTGAAGATTGGCCGGGGACCGGGGAGCTGTTTTTT. Its protein is CSVEDWPGTGELFF.

The chain is built from TRBV7-9 and TRBJ2-7; 8 bases match TRBD1. The CDR3 contains 12 residues. CDR1 is SEHNR and CDR2 is FQNEAQ in the germline V gene (reference sequence). V shed 9 bases and J 3 bases; nucleotides not matched to a gene: 4. CDR3 residues: CASHDRGYEQYF. The CDR3 DNA follows: TGTGCCAGTCACGACAGGGGCTACGAGCAGTACTTC. The complete variable domain, with remaining parts taken from reference TRBV7-9 and TRBJ2-7, reads DTGVSQNPRHKITKRGQNVTFRCDPISEHNRLYWYRQTLGQGPEFLTYFQNEAQLEKSRLLSDRFSAERPKGSFSTLEIQRTEQGDSAMYLCASHDRGYEQYFGPGTRLTVT.

This chain joins TRBV2 and TRBJ2-7; D gene unclear. Germline CDR1 reads SNHLY; CDR2 reads FYNNEI. V lost 8 bases and J lost 1, with 15 bases in between. The CDR3 covers 14 residues. The DNA of the CDR3 is TGTGCCAGCGTTGTCCCCGACGGTTCCTACGAGCAGTACTTC. Translation: CASVVPDGSYEQYF.

The chain joins TRBV20-1 to TRBJ2-6; the match to TRBD1 covers 8 bases. The V and J ends lost 1 base and 2 bases, in that order; junction bases with no gene match: 13. CDR3 size: 19 residues. Germline V CDR1 and CDR2: DFQATT, SNEGSKA (reference sequence). The CDR3 coding sequence is TGCAGTGCTAGAGCACCGAGACAGGGGTTCGTGGCTGGGGCCAACGTCCTGACTTTC. Encoded protein: CSARAPRQGFVAGANVLTF.

The V call is TRBV29-1, the J call TRBJ2-7; 12 nucleotides agree with TRBD2. The CDR3 has 12 residues. Germline CDR1 SQVTM, CDR2 ANQGSEA. The CDR3 region has the DNA TGCAGGACTAGCGGGGGTCGGTACGAGCAGTACTTC. Residues: CRTSGGRYEQYF.